This T cell receptor (beta chain) was identified during a study of CD8+CD57+ T cells in acquired aplastic anemia. The CDR3 extends over 15 amino acids. Germline assignment: CDR1 KGHDR and CDR2 SFDVKD. Losses at the gene ends were 0 bases for V and 10 bases for J; bases not matched to a gene: 5. A note on this clonotype: Its antigen is still unknown.

Study-wide results and caveats: Patients had approximately 30 CD8+ CDR3 sequences in common with controls (the shared set).

TCR beta VDJ and CDR3 profiling used genomic DNA as template. From the reads, TCRdb called clonotypes with MiXCR, one entry per CDR3 protein. The sample lists around 170,000 distinct CDR3 sequences, 40% to 55% occurring once. In patients chosen for sequencing, flow cytometry had shown CD8+CD57+ cell expansion. Sampling of blood occurred while the patients had still received no therapy. This clonotype was obtained from a human donor with aplastic anemia. Sample: sorted CD4+, CD8+, or CD8+CD57+ T cells (not recorded which) from PBMCs. The chain couples TRBV24-1 to TRBJ1-1; 12 positions match TRBD1. This CDR3 is CATSDLGDRGPGAFF. The CDR3 bases are TGTGCCACCAGTGATTTGGGGGACAGGGGGCCGGGAGCTTTCTTT.